A selection of T cell receptor beta chains follows, all from one sample in a study of blood T cells in healthy people across ages. Via MiXCR, TCRdb re-called the 5' RACE reads, giving one row per CDR3 protein. The sample lists 600,000 to 1,000,000 distinct CDR3 sequences; roughly 60% were seen once. Material: blood. These receptors were taken from a man aged 25 to 40 in good health. The CDR3 runs from the conserved cysteine through the conserved F or W. D genes are given only for firm matches. Clone sizes are given selectively: once, few, many, or a class where the clone is expanded.

clone_size j_call v_call d_call cdr3_nt cdr3_aa
NA TRBJ2-3 TRBV5-6 NA TGTGCCAGCAGCTTGAATTGGGCGGCCACAGATACGCAGTATTTT CASSLNWAATDTQYF
NA TRBJ2-7 TRBV9 TRBD2 TGTGCCAGCAGCGTAGACCTAGCGGGAACCTACGAGCAGTACTTC CASSVDLAGTYEQYF
NA TRBJ2-7 TRBV27 NA TGTGCCAGCAGGAGGGGGTTCAATGGATACGAGCAGTACTTC CASRRGFNGYEQYF
NA TRBJ2-7 TRBV6-1 TRBD1 TGTGCCAGCACCGACCCGGGACAGGGTACCTACGAGCAGTACTTC CASTDPGQGTYEQYF
NA TRBJ1-4 TRBV7-9 NA TGTGCCAGCAGCCTCTCCGCCGGTGGGGAAAAACTGTTTTTT CASSLSAGGEKLFF
NA TRBJ2-6 TRBV19 NA TGTGCCAGTAACAACCCAAGGAGCTCTGGGGCCAACGTCCTGACTTTC CASNNPRSSGANVLTF
NA TRBJ2-1 TRBV6-2/TRBV6-3 TRBD2 TGTGCCAGCAGTACCTTGACTAGCGCCAATGAGCAGTTCTTC CASSTLTSANEQFF
NA TRBJ2-1 TRBV10-3 NA TGTGCCATCAGTGAGGACCTGGTGACCCTTGAAATCTCCTACAATGAGCAGTTCTTC CAISEDLVTLEISYNEQFF
few TRBJ1-4 TRBV29-1 TRBD1 TGCAGCGTTGACCCGACAGGGGCAAATGAAAAACTGTTTTTT CSVDPTGANEKLFF
NA TRBJ2-7 TRBV10-3 NA TGTGCCATCAGGGCGGACATTTCCTACGAGCAGTACTTC CAIRADISYEQYF
NA TRBJ2-1 TRBV5-1 TRBD1 TGCGCCAGCAGCCGGGACAGTGGGGACCGAAATGAGCAGTTCTTC CASSRDSGDRNEQFF
NA TRBJ1-1 TRBV29-1 NA TGCAGCGTGGGGGAGGGATGGACCACTGAAGCTTTCTTT CSVGEGWTTEAFF
once TRBJ2-6 TRBV5-6 TRBD1 TGTGCCAGTGGACAGGGGGTCTCCTCTGGGGCCAACGTCCTGACTTTC CASGQGVSSGANVLTF
NA TRBJ1-1 TRBV10-3 NA TGTGCCATCAGTGAGGACGGCCAGAACACTGAAGCTTTCTTT CAISEDGQNTEAFF
NA TRBJ2-7 TRBV4-1 TRBD1 TGCGCCAGTAGCCAGGCTAAGCCAGGGGGACGGTACGAGCAGTACTTC CASSQAKPGGRYEQYF
NA TRBJ2-1 TRBV29-1 NA TGCAGCGTTGAAACTGGCAATGAGCAGTTCTTC CSVETGNEQFF
NA TRBJ1-2 TRBV20-1 NA TGCAGTGCTCCATCCGTGGGAGGGGGCTATGGCTACACCTTC CSAPSVGGGYGYTF
few TRBJ2-7 TRBV29-1 NA TGCAGCGTTGAAGGCGGATCAGGGAGTTCCTACGAGCAGTACTTC CSVEGGSGSSYEQYF
once TRBJ2-3 TRBV20-1 NA TGCAGTGCTTGTCCCATACAGGACGACGCAGCGCAGTATTTT CSACPIQDDAAQYF
once TRBJ1-1 TRBV16 NA TGTGCCAGCAGCCAATACGGCAGGTGGGTAGGGAACACTGAAGCTTTCTTT CASSQYGRWVGNTEAFF
NA TRBJ2-1 TRBV4-1 NA TGCGCCAGCAGCCATATGACAGGAGAGAGAGTGCAGTTCTTC CASSHMTGERVQFF
NA TRBJ2-7 TRBV7-2 TRBD2 TGTGCCAGCAGCCCAGCGCCCATAGGGACTAGTACCTACGAGCAGTACTTC CASSPAPIGTSTYEQYF
NA TRBJ2-1 TRBV20-1 TRBD2 TGCAGCGCTAGAGATAAAGGCGGGAGAAGAACCTACAATGAGCAGTTCTTC CSARDKGGRRTYNEQFF
NA TRBJ1-2 TRBV29-1 NA TGCAGCGTTGAAGAAGCGGCGCTTAACTATGGCTACACCTTC CSVEEAALNYGYTF
NA TRBJ1-1 TRBV7-8 NA TGTGCCAGCAGCTTTGATTTGGGGGGAAGAAACGCTGAAGCTTTCTTT CASSFDLGGRNAEAFF
few TRBJ1-5 TRBV2 TRBD1 TGTGCCAGCAGTGAAACCCAGGACAGGAGGGATCAGCCCCAGCATTTT CASSETQDRRDQPQHF
once TRBJ2-3 TRBV7-2 TRBD2 TGTGCCAGCAGCTTGTTTGGTCTGCGGGAGGCAGATACGCAGTATTTT CASSLFGLREADTQYF
many TRBJ1-1 TRBV7-2 NA TGTGCCAGCACCCCTCGTCAAGGGCGGGTCACTGAAGCTTTCTTT CASTPRQGRVTEAFF
NA TRBJ2-3 TRBV20-1 TRBD2 TGCAGTGCTAGAGGTCACGCTAGCGGCTCTAGCACAGATACGCAGTATTTT CSARGHASGSSTDTQYF
NA TRBJ2-3 TRBV4-2 TRBD2 TGTGCCAGCAGCCAAGGCCCTTTGGGGGGGACAGATACGCAGTATTTT CASSQGPLGGTDTQYF
NA TRBJ2-7 TRBV20-1 NA TGCAGTGCCAACAGGGTCGGGAGGTCCTACGAGCAGTACTTC CSANRVGRSYEQYF
NA TRBJ2-7 TRBV20-1 TRBD1 TGCAGTGCTAGGAGGGGACAGCGTTACGAGCAGTACTTC CSARRGQRYEQYF
NA TRBJ1-1 TRBV29-1 NA TGCAGCGTTGAAGCGCAGGCGGGGTGGAACACTGAAGCTTTCTTT CSVEAQAGWNTEAFF
NA TRBJ2-3 TRBV12-3/TRBV12-4 NA TGTGCCAGCAGTCCCCGGGACGTCGGCACAGATACGCAGTATTTT CASSPRDVGTDTQYF
NA TRBJ1-4 TRBV20-1 TRBD1 TGCAGCGCGAGGAGAATGGACAGGGAAAATGAAAAACTGTTTTTT CSARRMDRENEKLFF